The clone carrying this TCR beta chain was recorded many times. The TCR cDNA carried a universal primer site and UMIs from 5'RACE template switching. From the 5' RACE reads, TCRdb called clonotypes with MiXCR, one entry per CDR3 protein. The data show roughly 56,000 distinct CDR3 sequences, 5.7% seen once. These data are taken from a study of T cells after yellow fever vaccination. General study points: Overlap between CD4 and CD8 compartments was detected for a small share of clonotypes. Peaking faster, on day 5 versus 15, the secondary response was nonetheless weaker.

This CDR3 spans 19 amino acids. J was trimmed by 0 bases and V by 0 bases; bases with no gene match: 7. Per germline, CDR1 LGHNA and CDR2 YSLEER. The sample in question was PBMCs, either bulk or a sorted T-cell subset (CD4+, CD8+, memory, or dextramer-sorted; not recorded which), obtained on the day of the yellow fever booster vaccination. The TCR sequence derives from a young man who received the YFV17D yellow fever vaccine. The chain joins TRBV4-3 to TRBJ2-2, with 10 nucleotides matching TRBD2. CDR3 nucleotides: TGCGCCAGCAGCCAAGATTCCAGCGGGGGGGCCCCGAACACCGGGGAGCTGTTTTTT. Its translation: CASSQDSSGGAPNTGELFF.